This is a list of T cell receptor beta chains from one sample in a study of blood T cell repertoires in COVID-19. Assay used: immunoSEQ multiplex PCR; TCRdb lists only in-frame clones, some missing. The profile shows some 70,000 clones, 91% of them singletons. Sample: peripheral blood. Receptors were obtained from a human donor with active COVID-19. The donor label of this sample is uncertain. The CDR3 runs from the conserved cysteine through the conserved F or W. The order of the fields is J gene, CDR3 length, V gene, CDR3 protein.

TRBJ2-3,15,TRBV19,CASSIGQGSTDTQYF
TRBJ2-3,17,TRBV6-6,CASSRSGLAASTDTQYF
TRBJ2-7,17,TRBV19,CASSIEGFEGANHEQYF
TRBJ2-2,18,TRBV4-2,CASSQDHGTGGSVGELFF
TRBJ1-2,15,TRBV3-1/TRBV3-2,CASSQDGAPSKGYTF
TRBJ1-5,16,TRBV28,CASSLPGQAYYQPQHF
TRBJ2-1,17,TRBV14,CASSQGRLSGSLDEQFF
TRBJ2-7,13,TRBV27,CASSPTGFSEQYF
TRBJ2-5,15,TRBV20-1,CSASPGLAGVETQYF
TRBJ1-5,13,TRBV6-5,CASMRQGYQPQHF
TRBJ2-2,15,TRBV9,CASSPGQYPTGELFF
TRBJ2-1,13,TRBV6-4,CASSRDYRDEQFF
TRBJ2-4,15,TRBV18,CASSPEGTSGNIQYF
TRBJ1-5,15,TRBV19,CASSRQGMNNQPQHF
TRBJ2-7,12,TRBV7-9,CASSSAYGEQYF
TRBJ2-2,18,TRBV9,CASSLSGTSGRDTGELFF
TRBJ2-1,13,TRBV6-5,CASRIAGRSKQFF
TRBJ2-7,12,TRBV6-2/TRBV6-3,CASSGGAHEQYF
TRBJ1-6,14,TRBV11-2,CASSLAGMGSPLHF
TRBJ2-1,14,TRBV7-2,CASSSLQGYNEQFF
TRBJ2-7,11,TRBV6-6,CASSPRDEQYF
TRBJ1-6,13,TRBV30,CAWSQIQGSPLHF
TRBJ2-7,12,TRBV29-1,CSVGGQGAEQYF